A selection of T cell receptor beta chains follows, all from one sample in a study of blood T cell repertoires in COVID-19. Generated by immunoSEQ multiplex PCR, the TCRdb table keeps only in-frame clones and is missing some. In the table there are approximately 50,000 clones, about 82% of which are singletons. Sequencing input: peripheral blood. Every receptor here comes from a woman aged 80 or over with acute or convalescent COVID-19. Each CDR3 is given without its conserved first and last residue. The D gene is left open where the match is weak.

>-|TRBV6-5
ASTRGVHTEAF
>-|TRBV28
ASSHGTLSTDTQY
>-|TRBV2
ASRGGGNEAF
>TRBD2|TRBV27
ASSLDGRAGTGELF
>TRBD2|TRBV19
ASSPSGNTYNEQF
>TRBD2|TRBV19
ASSMGGASAETQY
>TRBD2|TRBV6-5
ASTPGGPGYNEQF
>TRBD1|TRBV7-6
ASSLFGTGTSGANVLT
>TRBD2|TRBV5-4
ASSPGGLAGYNEQF
>TRBD1|TRBV18
ASSRRETGGGGYNYGYT
>-|TRBV5-4
ASSVPGRDTNTEAF
>TRBD1|TRBV15
ATSRGRTGAYNEQF
>-|TRBV7-9
ASTGGTVLSYEQY
>-|TRBV6-1
ASSEGQWLNEQF
>-|TRBV5-1
ASSSDPLAYGYT
>TRBD2|TRBV7-8
ASSFKLAGAPFSTDTQY
>-|TRBV7-9
ASSSDLAPYEQY
>TRBD2|TRBV7-9
ASSFGASGRKTGELF
>TRBD1|TRBV19
ASRMVGQGAGELF
>-|TRBV6-6
ASSYSSGDTQY
>-|TRBV5-1
ASSLAGATGELF
>TRBD1|TRBV19
ASSPHTGGGNTIY